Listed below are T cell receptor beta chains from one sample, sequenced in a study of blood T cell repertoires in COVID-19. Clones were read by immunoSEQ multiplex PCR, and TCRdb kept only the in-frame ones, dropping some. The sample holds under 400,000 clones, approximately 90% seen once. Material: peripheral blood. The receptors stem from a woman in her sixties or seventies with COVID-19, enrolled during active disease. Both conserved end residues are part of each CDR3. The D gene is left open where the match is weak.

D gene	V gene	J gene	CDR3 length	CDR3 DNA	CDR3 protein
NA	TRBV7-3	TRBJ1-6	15	TGTGCCAGCAGCTTAGGGGCAAGTACAAATTCACCCCTCCACTTT	CASSLGASTNSPLHF
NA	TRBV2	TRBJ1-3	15	TGTGCCAGCAGCTCGACTCAGGGTGTAGGAAACACCATATATTTT	CASSSTQGVGNTIYF
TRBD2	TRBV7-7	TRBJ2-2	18	TGTGCCAGCAGCTTAACCCTCCCCACGGGGGGATACCCCGGGGAGCTGTTTTTT	CASSLTLPTGGYPGELFF
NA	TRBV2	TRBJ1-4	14	TGTGCCAGCAGTGATTCGGGGGCTAATGAAAAACTGTTTTTT	CASSDSGANEKLFF
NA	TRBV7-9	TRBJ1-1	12	TGTGCCAGCAGCCCGCAGGGCACTGAAGCTTTCTTT	CASSPQGTEAFF
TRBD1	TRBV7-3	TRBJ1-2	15	TGTGCCAGCAGCTCCTATGGACAGGGACAGACTGGCTACACCTTC	CASSSYGQGQTGYTF
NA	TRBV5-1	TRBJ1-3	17	TGCGCCAGCAGCTTGAATAGGGTCGAGGGATCTGGAAACACCATATATTTT	CASSLNRVEGSGNTIYF
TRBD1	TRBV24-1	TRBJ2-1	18	TGTGCCACCAGTGGTACCCAGGGGGCGGTTTGGGAAAACAATGAGCAGTTCTTC	CATSGTQGAVWENNEQFF
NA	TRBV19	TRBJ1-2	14	TGTGCCAGTAGTATAAGGGTACAGGGTTCTGGCTACACCTTC	CASSIRVQGSGYTF
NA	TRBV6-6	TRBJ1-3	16	TGTGCCAGCAGTTACTCGTCAGGGGCTACTGGAAACACCATATATTTT	CASSYSSGATGNTIYF